The TCR beta chain under discussion was sequenced for a study of shared clonotypes between healthy human individuals. About the study: CD4 naive cells filled three plates per donor, CD4 memory three, CD8 naive two and CD8 memory one. Broader study findings: Naive subsets generally exceeded memory subsets in estimated richness. The generation probabilities recorded for non-shared clonotypes fell below those of clonotypes shared by all four donors.

The CDR3 totals 12 residues. CDR1 is ENHRY and CDR2 is SYGVKD in the germline V gene. V gave up 2 bases and J gave up 7 bases, with 9 bases separating them. A note on this clone: Its antigen is currently unknown.

Generated by immunoSEQ multiplex PCR, the TCRdb table keeps only in-frame clones and is missing some. The table lists over a million clones, roughly 80% of them singletons. This sequence joins TRBV10-3 and TRBJ2-7; a possible D gene is TRBD1 (5 bases). The sample comprised memory CD4+ T cells sorted from blood. Subset: CD45RA-negative fraction. The sequence derives from a man aged 18 to 35 in good health. CDR3 nucleotide sequence: TGTGCCATCAGTGAGGACGGACAAGAGCAGTACTTC. Residues: CAISEDGQEQYF.